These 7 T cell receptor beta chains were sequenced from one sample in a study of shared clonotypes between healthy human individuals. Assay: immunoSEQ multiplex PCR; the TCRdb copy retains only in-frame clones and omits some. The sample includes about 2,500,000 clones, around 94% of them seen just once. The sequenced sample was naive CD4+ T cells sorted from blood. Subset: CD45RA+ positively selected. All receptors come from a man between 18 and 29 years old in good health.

The CDR3 sequence: CASSPPTGSSYNEQFF. CDR3 nucleotide sequence: TGTGCCAGCTCACCACCAACTGGGAGCTCCTACAATGAGCAGTTCTTC. The chain links TRBV18 to TRBJ2-1; possibly TRBD2 for D (5 bases). The V end lost 0 bases, the J end lost 0 bases, and 9 bases lay between the germline ends. CDR3 length: 16 residues. Germline CDR1 reads KGHSH; CDR2 reads LQKENI.

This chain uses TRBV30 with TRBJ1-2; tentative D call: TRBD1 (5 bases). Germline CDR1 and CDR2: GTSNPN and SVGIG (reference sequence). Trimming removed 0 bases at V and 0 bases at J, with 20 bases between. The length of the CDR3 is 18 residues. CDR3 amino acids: CAWSVPGLVTGPNYGYTF. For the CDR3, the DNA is TGTGCCTGGAGTGTACCGGGGTTGGTGACGGGGCCTAACTATGGCTACACCTTC.

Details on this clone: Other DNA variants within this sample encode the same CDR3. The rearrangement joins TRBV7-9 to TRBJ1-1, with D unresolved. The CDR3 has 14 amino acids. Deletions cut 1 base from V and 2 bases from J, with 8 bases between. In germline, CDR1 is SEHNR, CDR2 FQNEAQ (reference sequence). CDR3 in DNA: TGTGCCAGCAGCTTAGTAGGAGGAAACACTGAAGCTTTCTTT. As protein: CASSLVGGNTEAFF.

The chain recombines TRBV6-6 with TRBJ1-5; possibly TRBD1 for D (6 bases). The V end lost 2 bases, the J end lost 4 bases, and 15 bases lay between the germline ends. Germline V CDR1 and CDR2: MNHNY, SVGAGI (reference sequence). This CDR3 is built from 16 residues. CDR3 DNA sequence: TGTGCCAGCAGTTACGAAATGGGGGGCGGGAATCAGCCCCAGCATTTT. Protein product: CASSYEMGGGNQPQHF.

The CDR3 nucleotides are TGTGCCAGCAGCTTAGGAGCGGAGAACATTCAGTACTTC. Its translation: CASSLGAENIQYF. This rearrangement joins TRBV13 to TRBJ2-4; possibly TRBD2 for D (5 bases). There are 13 residues in the CDR3. Trimming took 0 bases from V and 7 from J, leaving 7 bases between them. Germline assignment: CDR1 PRHDT and CDR2 FYEKMQ (reference sequence).

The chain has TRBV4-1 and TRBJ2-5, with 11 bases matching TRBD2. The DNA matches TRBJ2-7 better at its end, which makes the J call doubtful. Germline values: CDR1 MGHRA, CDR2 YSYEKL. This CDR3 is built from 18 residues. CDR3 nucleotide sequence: TGCGCCAGCAGCCGCAGCTCTGGGACTAGCGGTGGAACCTACGAGCAGTACTTC. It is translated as CASSRSSGTSGGTYEQYF.

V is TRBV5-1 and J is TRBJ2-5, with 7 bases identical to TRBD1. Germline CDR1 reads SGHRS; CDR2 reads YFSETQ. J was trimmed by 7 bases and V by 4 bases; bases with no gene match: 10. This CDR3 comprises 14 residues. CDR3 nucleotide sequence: TGCGCCAGCAGCCCCGGGACAGCTAAACGGACCCAGTACTTC. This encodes CASSPGTAKRTQYF.